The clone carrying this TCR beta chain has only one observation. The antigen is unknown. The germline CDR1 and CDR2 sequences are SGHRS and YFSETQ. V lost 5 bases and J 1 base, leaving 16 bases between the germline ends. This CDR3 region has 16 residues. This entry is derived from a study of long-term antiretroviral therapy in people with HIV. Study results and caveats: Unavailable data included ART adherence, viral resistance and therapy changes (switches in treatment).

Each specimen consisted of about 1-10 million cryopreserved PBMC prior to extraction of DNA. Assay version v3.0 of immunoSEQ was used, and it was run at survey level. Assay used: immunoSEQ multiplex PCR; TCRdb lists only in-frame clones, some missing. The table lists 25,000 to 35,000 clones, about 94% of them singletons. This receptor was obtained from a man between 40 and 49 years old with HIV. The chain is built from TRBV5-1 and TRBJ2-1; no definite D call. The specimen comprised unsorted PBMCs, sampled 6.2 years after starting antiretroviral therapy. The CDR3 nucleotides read TGCGCCAGCAGGATTGGTGGCAACCCATCCTACAATGAGCAGTTCTTC. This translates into CASRIGGNPSYNEQFF.